These 15 T cell receptor beta chains came from one sample sequenced in a study of T cell responses to AZD1222 COVID-19 vaccine (TCRdb year 2021). The library relied on the immunoSEQ multiplex PCR assay. Here the immuneACCESS table is served through TCRdb, limited to in-frame sequences with V and J called. Missing clones are a known gap in these copies; in checked studies unresolved V genes cover under half, and the rest lacks a known reason. In this sample the table shows fewer than 200,000 clones, 94% of which occur a single time. Of the sample, about 1.5% is held by the ten largest clones. The sample's time point label, decoded: about 28 days (+/-7) after the second vaccine dose. This specimen consisted of peripheral blood, obtained 28 days after the second AZD1222 dose. The receptors derive from an adult who received the AZD1222 COVID-19 vaccine.

The V gene is TRBV7-8, the J gene TRBJ1-1; D remains unclear. Germline values: CDR1 SGHVS, CDR2 FQNEAQ. The CDR3 is 15 residues long. The ends were cut back, 7 bases at V and 3 bases at J, with 18 bases in the middle. The CDR3 sequence is CASTTPKGRHTEAFF. Written as DNA, the CDR3 is TGTGCCAGCACCACCCCTAAGGGTCGCCACACTGAAGCTTTCTTT.

The chain employs TRBV10-3 and TRBJ2-3; D gene uncertain. The CDR3 is 14 residues long. Germline V gene lookup returns CDR1 ENHRY and CDR2 SYGVKD. With 5 bases removed from V and 2 bases from J, the gap between germline ends came to 11 bases. The CDR3 nucleotides are TGTGCCATCAGTTTAACGGCCCTCACAGATACGCAGTATTTT. This translates into CAISLTALTDTQYF.

The rearrangement joins TRBV11-3 to TRBJ2-1, with D perhaps TRBD2 (5 bases). Deletions cut 1 base from V and 3 bases from J, with 10 bases between. The V gene's germline CDR1 is SGHNT and CDR2 YENEEA. The CDR3 sequence is 15 residues long. The DNA for the CDR3 is TGTGCCAGCAGCTTAGGAGGGAGAAACTACAATGAGCAGTTCTTC. Translation: CASSLGGRNYNEQFF.

The V and J genes are TRBV2 and TRBJ1-3; TRBD1 matches 7 bases. From germline, CDR1 is SNHLY and CDR2 FYNNEI. This CDR3 has 17 residues. Trimming at V came to 9 bases and at J to 0 bases, leaving 14 bases not matched to a gene. The CDR3 sequence is CASSSGQPTLSGNTIYF. Here the CDR3 DNA reads TGTGCCAGTTCGTCGGGACAGCCAACGCTCTCTGGAAACACCATATATTTT. Supplemented by reference TRBV2 and TRBJ1-3, the full variable domain reads EPEVTQTPSHQVTQMGQEVILRCVPISNHLYFYWYRQILGQKVEFLVSFYNNEISEKSEIFDDQFSVERPDGSNFTLKIRSTKLEDSAMYFCASSSGQPTLSGNTIYFGEGSWLTVV.

V usage is TRBV2 and J usage is TRBJ1-5; D remains ambiguous. Trimming shortened V by 3 bases and J by 4 bases, and 16 bases separated the two germline ends. The CDR3 extends over 16 amino acids. The V gene's germline CDR1 is SNHLY and CDR2 FYNNEI. The CDR3 DNA reads as TGTGCCAGCAGTGAGTTCGGTGTCTCTTCTAATCAGCCCCAGCATTTT. Residues: CASSEFGVSSNQPQHF.

This clone was seen a single time. V and J are TRBV5-1 and TRBJ1-2; 10 bases map to TRBD1. The germline gives CDR1 SGHRS, CDR2 YFSETQ. This CDR3 spans 15 amino acids. J gave up 1 base and V 8 bases, and 8 bases lay outside the gene matches. The CDR3 reads CASRTGGFGNYGYTF. In nucleotides, the CDR3 is TGCGCCAGTAGGACAGGGGGTTTCGGTAACTATGGCTACACCTTC.

The V gene is TRBV29-1, the J gene TRBJ1-2, with D possibly matching TRBD1 (6 bases). Looked up from germline, CDR1 is SQVTM and CDR2 is ANQGSEA. The V and J ends lost 6 bases and 1 base respectively, with 12 bases between them. The CDR3 length is 13 residues. CDR3 amino acids: CSVNPGVNYGYTF. CDR3 nucleotide sequence: TGCAGCGTAAATCCAGGGGTTAACTATGGCTACACCTTC.

This chain joins TRBV19 and TRBJ1-1; no clear D. The CDR3 consists of 12 residues. Germline assignment: CDR1 LNHDA and CDR2 SQIVND (reference sequence). Deletions cut 5 bases from V and 5 bases from J, with 9 bases between. For the CDR3, the DNA is TGTGCCAGTAGTTTCGGGTGGACTGAAGCTTTCTTT. Its translation is CASSFGWTEAFF. The complete variable domain, with remaining parts taken from reference TRBV19 and TRBJ1-1, reads DGGITQSPKYLFRKEGQNVTLSCEQNLNHDAMYWYRQDPGQGLRLIYYSQIVNDFQKGDIAEGYSVSREKKESFPLTVTSAQKNPTAFYLCASSFGWTEAFFGQGTRLTVV.

V and J are TRBV6-5 and TRBJ2-7; possibly TRBD2 for D (6 bases). V was cut by 6 bases and J by 0 bases, with 15 bases left in between. Germline assignment: CDR1 MNHEY and CDR2 SVGAGI. The length of the CDR3 is 15 residues. CDR3 sequence reads: CASSTGGSFSYEQYF. Here the CDR3 DNA reads TGTGCCAGCAGCACCGGAGGGTCCTTCTCCTACGAGCAGTACTTC.

This CDR3 reads CASFEGQRETGELFF. CDR3 DNA: TGTGCCAGCTTCGAGGGACAGAGGGAAACCGGGGAGCTGTTTTTT. The gene calls are TRBV7-9 and TRBJ2-2; 7 bases align to TRBD1. Germline lookup yields CDR1 SEHNR and CDR2 FQNEAQ (reference sequence). Trimming at V came to 8 bases and at J to 5 bases, leaving 11 bases not matched to a gene. CDR3 length: 15 amino acids.

CDR3 region: CASSPGTGLTEAFF. The CDR3 bases are TGTGCCAGTAGCCCCGGGACAGGGTTGACTGAAGCTTTCTTT. The gene calls are TRBV19 and TRBJ1-1; 9 bases agree with TRBD1. V gave up 6 bases and J gave up 5 bases; unmatched junction bases: 7. The CDR3 is 14 residues long. Germline-derived CDR1 and CDR2 are LNHDA and SQIVND (reference sequence).

This clone has more than one count but fewer than ten. V is TRBV7-2 and J is TRBJ2-7, with 9 positions matching TRBD1. The CDR3 loop spans 15 amino acids. Looked up from germline, CDR1 is SGHTA and CDR2 is FQGNSA. V was clipped by 0 bases and J by 4 bases; unmatched bases: 4. CDR3 residues: CASSLAWTGVYEQYF. The CDR3 DNA is TGTGCCAGCAGCTTAGCATGGACAGGGGTGTACGAGCAGTACTTC.

V usage is TRBV29-1 and J usage is TRBJ2-3, with unresolved D. The CDR3 is 14 amino acids. V was clipped by 4 bases and J by 1 base, with 12 bases between them. Germline CDR1 reads SQVTM; CDR2 reads ANQGSEA. The CDR3 region is CSVGRGSGTDTQYF. The CDR3 region has the DNA TGCAGCGTTGGGCGAGGAAGTGGCACAGATACGCAGTATTTT.

The chain joins TRBV5-1 to TRBJ1-1; TRBD1 is a possible D gene (6 bases). The CDR3 length is 15 residues. Germline V gene sequence: CDR1 SGHRS, CDR2 YFSETQ. Trimming removed 1 base from V and 0 bases from J, with 10 bases in between. The CDR3, as DNA: TGCGCCAGCAGCTTGCTCCCAGGGGTGAACACTGAAGCTTTCTTT. Protein: CASSLLPGVNTEAFF.

The rearrangement links TRBV7-6 to TRBJ2-1, with unresolved D. Trimming removed 5 bases from V and 2 bases from J, with 13 bases in between. The germline CDR1 and CDR2 sequences are SGHVS and FNYEAQ. The CDR3 sequence is 15 residues long. The CDR3 region is CASSVSHTTYNEQFF. In nucleotides, the CDR3 is TGTGCCAGCAGCGTCTCTCATACTACCTACAATGAGCAGTTCTTC. The full variable domain, its missing parts supplied by reference TRBV7-6 and TRBJ2-1, is GAGVSQSPRYKVTKRGQDVALRCDPISGHVSLYWYRQALGQGPEFLTYFNYEAQQDKSGLPNDRFSAERPEGSISTLTIQRTEQRDSAMYRCASSVSHTTYNEQFFGPGTRLTVL.